Shown below are 2 T cell receptor beta chains from a single sample sequenced in a study of brain T cells in children with intractable seizures. Measured with immunoSEQ multiplex PCR; TCRdb has only the in-frame clones, and not every one. The sample includes 95,000 to 120,000 clones, 90% to 95% of them seen just once. The sample in question was peripheral blood, obtained at surgery. The receptors were gathered from a boy under three years old with hemimegalencephaly and intractable seizures.

The V and J genes are TRBV29-1 and TRBJ2-7; 10 bases map to TRBD2. This CDR3 comprises 15 residues. Germline values: CDR1 SQVTM, CDR2 ANQGSEA. V dropped 4 bases and J dropped 2; count of bases not matched to a gene: 8. Here the CDR3 reads CSVARFSGRPYEQYF. CDR3 DNA: TGCAGCGTTGCGCGGTTTAGCGGGAGGCCCTACGAGCAGTACTTC.

This clone showed up just once. The chain uses TRBV3-1 (or the pseudogene TRBV3-2) and TRBJ1-1, with 7 bases lining up with TRBD1. Germline loops: CDR1 LGHDT, CDR2 YNNKEL (reference sequence). V lost 2 bases and J lost 1; bases outside the gene matches: 7. There are 16 residues in the CDR3. This CDR3 is CASSQQSGQKNTEAFF. The DNA for the CDR3 is TGTGCCAGCAGCCAACAGTCGGGACAGAAGAACACTGAAGCTTTCTTT.